This TCR beta chain was captured by sequencing in a study of blood T cell repertoires in COVID-19. The table came from immunoSEQ multiplex PCR; TCRdb's copy has only in-frame clones and leaves some out. The data hold 75,000 to 100,000 clones, with around 82% observed a single time. This clone turned up a few times. V was cut by 6 bases and J by 1 base, with 12 bases left in between. Germline loops: CDR1 KGHDR, CDR2 SFDVKD. The CDR3 sequence is 15 residues long. The TCR originated in a man in his fifties or sixties with active or convalescent COVID-19. The sample was peripheral blood. V gene TRBV24-1 combines with J gene TRBJ2-1, with D possibly being TRBD2 (5 bases). CDR3 nucleotide sequence: TGTGCCACCAGTCCCCGGGGTAGGTCCTACAATGAGCAGTTCTTC. Residues: CATSPRGRSYNEQFF.